This T cell receptor beta chain comes out of a study of OX40 agonist ivuxolimab in advanced cancers. Study overall: Ivuxolimab, an agonist antibody against OX40 (CD134), was given to patients. Three dose-escalation patients had partial responses: one with hepatocellular carcinoma and two with cutaneous melanoma. Findings of the study overall: Also showing low normalized T-cell clonal expansion were some of the nonresponders. CD4+ T cells averaged fewer expanded clones than CD8+ T cells.

The CDR3 length is 13 residues. V was shortened by 1 base and J by 6 bases, with 9 bases between the two germline ends. The V gene's germline CDR1 is LNHDA and CDR2 SQIVND (reference sequence). The repertoire was sequenced with immunoSEQ multiplex PCR; TCRdb's copy has only in-frame clones and lacks some. Of tens of thousands of clones listed, 85% to 90% are singletons. About this clone: Its antigen is currently unknown.

The sequence derives from an adult with an advanced solid tumor such as melanoma, head and neck, liver or kidney cancer. The material was CD4+ or CD8+ T cells sorted from blood, obtained in a trial of the OX40 agonist ivuxolimab. V and J are TRBV19 and TRBJ1-1, with D possibly matching TRBD1 (5 bases). CDR3 sequence: CASSIGGLAEAFF. The CDR3 nucleotides read TGTGCCAGTAGTATAGGGGGCCTCGCTGAAGCTTTCTTT. Full variable domain (rest looked up from reference TRBV19 and TRBJ1-1): DGGITQSPKYLFRKEGQNVTLSCEQNLNHDAMYWYRQDPGQGLRLIYYSQIVNDFQKGDIAEGYSVSREKKESFPLTVTSAQKNPTAFYLCASSIGGLAEAFFGQGTRLTVV.